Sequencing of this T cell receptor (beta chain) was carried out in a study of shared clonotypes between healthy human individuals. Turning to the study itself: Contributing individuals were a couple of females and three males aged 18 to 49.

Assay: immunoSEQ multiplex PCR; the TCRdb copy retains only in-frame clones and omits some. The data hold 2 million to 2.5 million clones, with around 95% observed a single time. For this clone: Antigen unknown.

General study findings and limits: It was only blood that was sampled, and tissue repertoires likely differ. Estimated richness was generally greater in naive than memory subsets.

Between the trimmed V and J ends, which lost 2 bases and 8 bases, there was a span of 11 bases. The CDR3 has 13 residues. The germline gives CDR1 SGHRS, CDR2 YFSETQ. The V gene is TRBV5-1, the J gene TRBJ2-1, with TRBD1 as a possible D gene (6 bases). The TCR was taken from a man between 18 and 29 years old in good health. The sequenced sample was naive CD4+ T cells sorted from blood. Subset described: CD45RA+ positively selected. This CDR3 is CASSFNREYEQFF. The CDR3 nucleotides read TGCGCCAGCAGCTTCAACAGGGAATATGAGCAGTTCTTC.